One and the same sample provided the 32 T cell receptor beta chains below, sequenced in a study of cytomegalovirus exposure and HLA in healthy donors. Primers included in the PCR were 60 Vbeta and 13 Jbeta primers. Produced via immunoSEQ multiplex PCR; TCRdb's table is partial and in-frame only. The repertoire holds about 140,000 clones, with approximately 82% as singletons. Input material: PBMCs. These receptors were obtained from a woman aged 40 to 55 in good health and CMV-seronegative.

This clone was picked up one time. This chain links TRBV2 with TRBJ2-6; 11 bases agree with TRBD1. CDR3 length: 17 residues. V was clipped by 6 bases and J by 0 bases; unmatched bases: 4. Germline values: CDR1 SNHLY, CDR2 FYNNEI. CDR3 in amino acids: CASRGQGVSSGANVLTF. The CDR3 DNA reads TGTGCCAGCAGGGGACAGGGGGTAAGCTCTGGGGCCAACGTCCTGACTTTC.

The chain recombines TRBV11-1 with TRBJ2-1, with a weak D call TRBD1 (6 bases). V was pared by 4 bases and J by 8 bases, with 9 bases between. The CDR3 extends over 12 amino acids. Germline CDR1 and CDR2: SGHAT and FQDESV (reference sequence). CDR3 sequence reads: CASSYNRDEQFF. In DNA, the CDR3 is TGTGCCAGCAGCTACAACAGGGATGAGCAGTTCTTC.

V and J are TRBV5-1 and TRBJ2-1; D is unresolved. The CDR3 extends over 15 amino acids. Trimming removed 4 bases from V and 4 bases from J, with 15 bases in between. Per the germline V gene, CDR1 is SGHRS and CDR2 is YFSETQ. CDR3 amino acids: CASSPATNEYNEQFF. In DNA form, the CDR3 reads TGCGCCAGCAGCCCAGCGACCAACGAATACAATGAGCAGTTCTTC.

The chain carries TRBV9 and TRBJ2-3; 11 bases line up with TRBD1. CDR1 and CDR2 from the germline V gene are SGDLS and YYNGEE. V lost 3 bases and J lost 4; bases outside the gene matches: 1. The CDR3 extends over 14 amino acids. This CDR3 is CASSGTGGADTQYF. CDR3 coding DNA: TGTGCCAGCAGCGGGACAGGGGGCGCAGATACGCAGTATTTT.

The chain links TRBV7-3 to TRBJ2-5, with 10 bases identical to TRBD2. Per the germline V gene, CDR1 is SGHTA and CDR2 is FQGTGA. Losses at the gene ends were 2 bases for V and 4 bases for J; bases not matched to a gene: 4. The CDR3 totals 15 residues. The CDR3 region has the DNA TGTGCCAGCAGCTTACTAGCGGGAGATTCAGAGACCCAGTACTTC. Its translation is CASSLLAGDSETQYF.

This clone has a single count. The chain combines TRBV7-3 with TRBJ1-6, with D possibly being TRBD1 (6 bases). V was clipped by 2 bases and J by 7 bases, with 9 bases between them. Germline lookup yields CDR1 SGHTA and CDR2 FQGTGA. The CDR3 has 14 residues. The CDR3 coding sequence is TGTGCCAGCAGCTTAGGGACAAGAAATTCACCCCTCCACTTT. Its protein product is CASSLGTRNSPLHF.

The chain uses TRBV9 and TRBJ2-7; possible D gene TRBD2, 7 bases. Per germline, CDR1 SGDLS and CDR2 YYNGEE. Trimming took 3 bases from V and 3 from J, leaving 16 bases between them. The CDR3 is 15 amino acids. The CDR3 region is CASSAGGELIYEQYF. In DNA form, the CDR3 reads TGTGCCAGCAGCGCGGGGGGCGAGCTTATCTACGAGCAGTACTTC.

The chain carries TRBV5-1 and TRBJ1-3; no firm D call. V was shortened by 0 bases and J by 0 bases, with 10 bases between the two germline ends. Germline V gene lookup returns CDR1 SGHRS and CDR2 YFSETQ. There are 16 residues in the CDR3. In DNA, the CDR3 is TGCGCCAGCAGCTTGGGACACGAGATCTCTGGAAACACCATATATTTT. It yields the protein CASSLGHEISGNTIYF.

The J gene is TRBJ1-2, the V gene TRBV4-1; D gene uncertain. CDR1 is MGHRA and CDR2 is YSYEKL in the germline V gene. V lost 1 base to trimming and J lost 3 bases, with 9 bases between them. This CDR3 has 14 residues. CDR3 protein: CASSQAGRYYGYTF. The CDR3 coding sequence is TGCGCCAGCAGCCAAGCGGGGAGGTACTATGGCTACACCTTC.

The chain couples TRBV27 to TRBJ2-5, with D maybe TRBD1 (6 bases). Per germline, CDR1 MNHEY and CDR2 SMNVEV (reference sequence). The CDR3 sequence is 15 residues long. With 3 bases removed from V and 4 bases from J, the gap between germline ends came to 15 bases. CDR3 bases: TGTGCCAGCAGTTTCAGTGGGGGCGAGGGAGAGACCCAGTACTTC. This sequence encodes CASSFSGGEGETQYF.

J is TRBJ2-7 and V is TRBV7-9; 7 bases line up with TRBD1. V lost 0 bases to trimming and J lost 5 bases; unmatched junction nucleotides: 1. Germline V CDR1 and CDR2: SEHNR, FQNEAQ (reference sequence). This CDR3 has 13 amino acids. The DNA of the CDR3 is TGTGCCAGCAGCTTAGCACAGGGGAACGAGCAGTACTTC. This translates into CASSLAQGNEQYF.

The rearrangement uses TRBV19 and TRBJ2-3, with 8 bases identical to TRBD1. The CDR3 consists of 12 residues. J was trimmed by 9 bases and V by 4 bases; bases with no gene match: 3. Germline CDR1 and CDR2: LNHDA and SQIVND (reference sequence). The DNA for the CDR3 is TGTGCCAGTAGTACGACAGGGGCCACGCAGTATTTT. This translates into CASSTTGATQYF.

In nucleotides, the CDR3 is TGTGCCAGTAGTAGACCTCCGGGGAACTATGGCTACACCTTC. Amino acids: CASSRPPGNYGYTF. V gene TRBV19 combines with J gene TRBJ1-2; D gene ambiguous. V was clipped by 4 bases and J by 2 bases, with 11 bases between them. Per germline, CDR1 LNHDA and CDR2 SQIVND (reference sequence). The CDR3 contains 14 residues.

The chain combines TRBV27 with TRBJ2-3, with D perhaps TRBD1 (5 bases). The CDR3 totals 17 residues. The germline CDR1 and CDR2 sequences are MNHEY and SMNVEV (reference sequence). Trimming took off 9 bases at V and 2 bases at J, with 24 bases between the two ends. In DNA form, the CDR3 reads TGTGCCAGTCGGCCCATATCGGACATCACTTCCACAGATACGCAGTATTTT. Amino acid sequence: CASRPISDITSTDTQYF.

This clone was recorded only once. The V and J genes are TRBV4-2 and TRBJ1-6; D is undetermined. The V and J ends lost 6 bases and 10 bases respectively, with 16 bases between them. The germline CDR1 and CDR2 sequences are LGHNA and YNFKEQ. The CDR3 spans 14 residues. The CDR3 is CASRLIAGSSPLHF. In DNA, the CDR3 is TGTGCCAGCAGACTAATTGCGGGTAGCTCACCCCTCCACTTT.

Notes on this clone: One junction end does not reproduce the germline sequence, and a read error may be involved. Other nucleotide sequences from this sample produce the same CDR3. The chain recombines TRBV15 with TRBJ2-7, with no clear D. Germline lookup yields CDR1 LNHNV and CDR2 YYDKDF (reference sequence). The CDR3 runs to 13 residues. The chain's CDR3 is CATSRGSSYEQYF. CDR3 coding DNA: TGCGCCACCAGCAGAGGTTCGTCTTACGAGCAGTACTTC.

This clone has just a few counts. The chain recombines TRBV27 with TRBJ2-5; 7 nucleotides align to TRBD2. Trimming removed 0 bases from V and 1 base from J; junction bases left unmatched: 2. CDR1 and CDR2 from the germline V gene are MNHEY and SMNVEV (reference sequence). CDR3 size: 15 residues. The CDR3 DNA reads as TGTGCCAGCAGTTTATCCAGGACTAGCCAAGAGACCCAGTACTTC. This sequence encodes CASSLSRTSQETQYF.

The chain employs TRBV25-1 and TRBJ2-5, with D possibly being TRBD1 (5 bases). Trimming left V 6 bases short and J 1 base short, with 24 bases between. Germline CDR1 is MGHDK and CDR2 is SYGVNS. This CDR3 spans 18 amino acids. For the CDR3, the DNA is TGTGCCAGCAGCGGGCAGGGAACGAATATCCTTGGCCAAGAGACCCAGTACTTC. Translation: CASSGQGTNILGQETQYF.

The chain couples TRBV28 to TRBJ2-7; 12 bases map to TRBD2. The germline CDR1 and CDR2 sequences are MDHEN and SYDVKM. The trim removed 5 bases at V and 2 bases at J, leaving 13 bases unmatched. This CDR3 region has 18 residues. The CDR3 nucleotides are TGTGCCAGCAGTCTCCCTCCTAGCGGGAGGGGTTGGGCCTACGAGCAGTACTTC. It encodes CASSLPPSGRGWAYEQYF.

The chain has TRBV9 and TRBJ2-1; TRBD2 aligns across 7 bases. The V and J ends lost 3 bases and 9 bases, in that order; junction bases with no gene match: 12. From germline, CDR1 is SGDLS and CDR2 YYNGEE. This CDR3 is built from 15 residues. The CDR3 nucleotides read TGTGCCAGCAGCGACCGCGGGAGCTTATCCGGTGAGCAGTTCTTC. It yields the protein CASSDRGSLSGEQFF.

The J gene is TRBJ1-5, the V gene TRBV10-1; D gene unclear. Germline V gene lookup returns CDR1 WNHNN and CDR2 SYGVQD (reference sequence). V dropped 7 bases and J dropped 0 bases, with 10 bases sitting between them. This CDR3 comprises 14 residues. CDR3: CASIIYNSNQPQHF. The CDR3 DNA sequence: TGCGCCAGCATCATATACAATAGCAATCAGCCCCAGCATTTT.

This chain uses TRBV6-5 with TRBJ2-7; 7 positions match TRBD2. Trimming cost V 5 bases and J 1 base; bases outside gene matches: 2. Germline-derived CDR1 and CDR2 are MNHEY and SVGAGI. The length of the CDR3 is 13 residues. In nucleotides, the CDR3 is TGTGCCAGCAGTCTAGCGGAGTCCTACGAGCAGTACTTC. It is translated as CASSLAESYEQYF.

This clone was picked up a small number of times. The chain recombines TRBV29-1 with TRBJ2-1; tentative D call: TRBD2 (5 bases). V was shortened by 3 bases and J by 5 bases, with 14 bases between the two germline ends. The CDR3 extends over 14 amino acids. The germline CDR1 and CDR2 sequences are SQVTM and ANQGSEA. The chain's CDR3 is CSVDGVVLNNEQFF. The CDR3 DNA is TGCAGCGTTGACGGGGTGGTACTAAACAATGAGCAGTTCTTC.

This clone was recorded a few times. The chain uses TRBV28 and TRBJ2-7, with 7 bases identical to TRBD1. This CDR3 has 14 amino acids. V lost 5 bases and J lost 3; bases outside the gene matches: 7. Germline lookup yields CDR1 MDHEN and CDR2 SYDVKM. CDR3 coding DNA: TGTGCCAGCAGTCGCGACAGGGCTGTCTACGAGCAGTACTTC. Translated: CASSRDRAVYEQYF.

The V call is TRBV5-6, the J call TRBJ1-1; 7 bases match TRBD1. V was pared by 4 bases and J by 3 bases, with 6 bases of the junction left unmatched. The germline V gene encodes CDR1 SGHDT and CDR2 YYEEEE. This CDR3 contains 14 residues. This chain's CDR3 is CASSPWDSYTEAFF. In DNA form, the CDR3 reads TGTGCCAGCAGCCCTTGGGACAGTTACACTGAAGCTTTCTTT.

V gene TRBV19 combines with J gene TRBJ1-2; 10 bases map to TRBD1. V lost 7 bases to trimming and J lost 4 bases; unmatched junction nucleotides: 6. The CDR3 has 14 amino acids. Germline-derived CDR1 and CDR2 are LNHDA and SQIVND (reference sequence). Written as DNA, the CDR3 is TGTGCCAGTATGGGGACAGGGGAGCTCTATGGCTACACCTTC. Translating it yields CASMGTGELYGYTF. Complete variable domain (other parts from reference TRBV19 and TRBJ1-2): DGGITQSPKYLFRKEGQNVTLSCEQNLNHDAMYWYRQDPGQGLRLIYYSQIVNDFQKGDIAEGYSVSREKKESFPLTVTSAQKNPTAFYLCASMGTGELYGYTFGSGTRLTVV.

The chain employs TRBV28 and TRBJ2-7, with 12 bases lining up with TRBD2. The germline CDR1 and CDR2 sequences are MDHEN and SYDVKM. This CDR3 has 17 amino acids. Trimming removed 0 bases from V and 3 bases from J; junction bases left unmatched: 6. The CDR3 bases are TGTGCCAGCAGTTTATGGGGAGGGACTAGCGGGTTCTACGAGCAGTACTTC. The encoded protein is CASSLWGGTSGFYEQYF.

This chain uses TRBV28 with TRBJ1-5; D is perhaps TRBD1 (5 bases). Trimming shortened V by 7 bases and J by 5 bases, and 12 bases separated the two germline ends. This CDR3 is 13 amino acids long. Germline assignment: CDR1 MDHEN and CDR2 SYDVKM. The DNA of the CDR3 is TGTGCCAGCACAGGGCAGGCATATCAGCCCCAGCATTTT. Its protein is CASTGQAYQPQHF.

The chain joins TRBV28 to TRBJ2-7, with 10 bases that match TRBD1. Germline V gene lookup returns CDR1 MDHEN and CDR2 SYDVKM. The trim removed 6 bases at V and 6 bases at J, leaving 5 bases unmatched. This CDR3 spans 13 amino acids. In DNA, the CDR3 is TGTGCCAGCAGAAGACAGGGGGCTGGCGAGCAGTACTTC. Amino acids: CASRRQGAGEQYF.

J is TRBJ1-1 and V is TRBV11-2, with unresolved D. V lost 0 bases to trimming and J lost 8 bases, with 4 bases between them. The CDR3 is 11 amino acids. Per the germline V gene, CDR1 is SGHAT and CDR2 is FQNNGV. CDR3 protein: CASSLDIEAFF. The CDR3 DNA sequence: TGTGCCAGCAGCTTAGATATCGAAGCTTTCTTT.

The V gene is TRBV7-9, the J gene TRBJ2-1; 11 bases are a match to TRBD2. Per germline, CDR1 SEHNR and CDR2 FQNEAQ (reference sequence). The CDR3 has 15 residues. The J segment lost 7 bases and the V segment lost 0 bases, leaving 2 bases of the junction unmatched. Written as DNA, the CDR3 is TGTGCCAGCAGCTTAGCCACTAGCGGGAGTAATGAGCAGTTCTTC. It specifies CASSLATSGSNEQFF.

The DNA for the CDR3 is TGTGCCAGCAGCAAAGCACAGGGGGCGGATTCTGAAGCTTTCTTT. The encoded protein is CASSKAQGADSEAFF. This sequence joins TRBV21-1 and TRBJ1-1; TRBD1, the table's D call, lacks a check against the DNA. TRBV21-1 is a known pseudogene. CDR3 length equals 15 residues.